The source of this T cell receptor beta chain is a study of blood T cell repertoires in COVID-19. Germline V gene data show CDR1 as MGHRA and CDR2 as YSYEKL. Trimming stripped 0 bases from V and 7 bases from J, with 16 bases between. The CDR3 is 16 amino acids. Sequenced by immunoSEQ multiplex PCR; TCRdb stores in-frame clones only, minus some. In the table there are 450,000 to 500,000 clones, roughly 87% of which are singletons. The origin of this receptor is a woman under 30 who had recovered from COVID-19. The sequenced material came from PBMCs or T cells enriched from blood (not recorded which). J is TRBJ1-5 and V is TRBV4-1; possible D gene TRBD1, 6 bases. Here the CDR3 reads CASSQDWSRGGQPQHF. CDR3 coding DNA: TGCGCCAGCAGCCAAGATTGGTCCAGGGGTGGACAGCCCCAGCATTTT.